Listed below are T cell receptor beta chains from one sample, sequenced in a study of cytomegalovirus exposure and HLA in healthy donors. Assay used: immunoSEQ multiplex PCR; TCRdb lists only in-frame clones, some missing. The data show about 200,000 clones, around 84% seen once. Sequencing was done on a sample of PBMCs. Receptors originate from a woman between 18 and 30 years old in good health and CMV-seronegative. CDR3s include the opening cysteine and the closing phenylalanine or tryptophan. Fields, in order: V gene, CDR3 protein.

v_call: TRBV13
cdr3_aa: CASSFRDNSGNTIYF

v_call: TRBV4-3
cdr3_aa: CASSQGWGTSGSNEQFF

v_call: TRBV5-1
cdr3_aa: CASSTGQNTGELFF

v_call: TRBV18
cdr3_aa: CASSQLAGGSDTQYF

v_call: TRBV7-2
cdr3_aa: CASSLAGILAGGTQYF

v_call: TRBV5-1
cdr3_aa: CASSLMASVTYEQYF

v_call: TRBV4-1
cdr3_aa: CASSQEGWGQGTEAFF

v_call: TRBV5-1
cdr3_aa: CASSPWTGQGSGGGYTF

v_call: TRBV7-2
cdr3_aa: CASSLSRGAGTF

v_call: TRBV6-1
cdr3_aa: CASSISAAGGREQYF

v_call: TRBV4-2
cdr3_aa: CASSLGLAGSTDTQYF

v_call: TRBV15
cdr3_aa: CATSRDEGLWSFF

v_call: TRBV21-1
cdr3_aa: CASSKDGTGAFSNQPQHF

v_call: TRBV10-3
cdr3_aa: CAISDNGQGTNEQYF

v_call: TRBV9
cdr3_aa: CASSATSDPGQVGYTF

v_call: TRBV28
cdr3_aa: CASILTGHEKGGNQPQHF

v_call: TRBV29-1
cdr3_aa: CSVEATANTEAFF

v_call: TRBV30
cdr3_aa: CAWSVPGAHTGELFF

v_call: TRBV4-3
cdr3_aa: CASSLWETGLNTGELFF

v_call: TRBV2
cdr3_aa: CASSVEIQPQHF

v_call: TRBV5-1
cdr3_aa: CASSLGQLYEQYF

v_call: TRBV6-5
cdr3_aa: CASSYSSSYNSPLHF

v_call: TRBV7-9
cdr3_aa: CASSLAGRGGINQPQHF

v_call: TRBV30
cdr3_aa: CAWSVMGGLRGANVLTF

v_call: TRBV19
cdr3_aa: CASSSRDRGLGETQYF

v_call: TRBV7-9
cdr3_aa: CASSLVSGVGYTF

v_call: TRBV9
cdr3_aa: CASSVGDRINQPQHF

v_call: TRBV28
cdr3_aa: CASSSSGLAGSSSYEQYF

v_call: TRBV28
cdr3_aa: CASSFPEDYEQYF

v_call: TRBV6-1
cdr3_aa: CASSATGGDTQYF

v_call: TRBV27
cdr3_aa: CASSLSAGSFYGYTF

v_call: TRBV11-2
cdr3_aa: CASSLGSSLYEQYF

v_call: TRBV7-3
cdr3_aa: CASSLNNLDYEQFF